These 8 T cell receptor beta chains were sequenced from one sample in a study of OX40 agonist ivuxolimab in advanced cancers. TCRdb keeps only in-frame clones here, not all; method: immunoSEQ multiplex PCR. Among some 46,000 clones listed, roughly three quarters were seen once. Here the sequenced sample was CD4+ or CD8+ T cells sorted from blood, taken in a trial of the OX40 agonist ivuxolimab. The receptors stem from an adult with an advanced solid tumor such as melanoma, head and neck, liver or kidney cancer.

This clone occurred once. The chain is built from TRBV4-3 and TRBJ1-3, with TRBD1 matching over 8 bases. Germline CDR1 LGHNA, CDR2 YSLEER. This CDR3 has 16 residues. V shed 4 bases and J 3 bases; nucleotides not matched to a gene: 8. The CDR3 loop reads CASSRAQGAGGNTIYF. The CDR3 nucleotides are TGCGCCAGCAGCCGCGCCCAGGGGGCGGGTGGAAACACCATATATTTT.

This chain connects TRBV6-6 to TRBJ2-5; 10 nucleotides agree with TRBD1. The CDR3 loop spans 15 amino acids. CDR1 MNHNY and CDR2 SVGAGI come from the germline V gene (reference sequence). Losses at the gene ends were 4 bases for V and 2 bases for J; bases not matched to a gene: 4. CDR3 sequence reads: CASSSWTGGQETQYF. Here the CDR3 DNA reads TGTGCCAGCAGTTCCTGGACAGGGGGGCAAGAGACCCAGTACTTC.

This clone was counted between two and nine times. The chain is built from TRBV28 and TRBJ2-5; TRBD2 matches at 8 bases. V shed 4 bases, J shed 2 bases, and the junction held 3 bases outside the gene matches. The CDR3 is made up of 14 amino acids. CDR1 is MDHEN, CDR2 SYDVKM, per germline. The CDR3 sequence is CASSYGRAQETQYF. CDR3 DNA sequence: TGTGCCAGCAGTTACGGGAGGGCTCAAGAGACCCAGTACTTC.

The rearrangement uses TRBV28 and TRBJ1-2, with D possibly matching TRBD1 (6 bases). CDR1 is MDHEN, CDR2 SYDVKM, per germline. The CDR3 consists of 16 residues. V was shortened by 2 bases and J by 3 bases, with 16 bases between the two germline ends. CDR3 region: CASSLGGGGSYYGYTF. The CDR3 nucleotides are TGTGCCAGCAGTTTAGGAGGAGGGGGATCGTACTATGGCTACACCTTC.

The chain is built from TRBV7-2 and TRBJ1-5; D may be TRBD1 (5 bases). The CDR3 totals 15 residues. The V and J ends lost 0 bases and 3 bases respectively, with 9 bases between them. Germline CDR1 is SGHTA and CDR2 is FQGNSA. CDR3 DNA sequence: TGTGCCAGCAGCTTAGCGGGGGTAGTCAATCAGCCCCAGCATTTT. This translates into CASSLAGVVNQPQHF.

V is TRBV6-6 and J is TRBJ2-5; TRBD2 agrees at 8 bases. With 6 bases clipped from V and 5 bases from J, the junction kept 8 bases outside the gene matches. Per germline, CDR1 MNHNY and CDR2 SVGAGI (reference sequence). CDR3 length: 14 residues. CDR3 DNA: TGTGCCAGCAGCCCTCCGGCGGGGGGCGAGACCCAGTACTTC. This sequence encodes CASSPPAGGETQYF.

The chain couples TRBV6-5 to TRBJ1-1; D remains unclear. CDR3 size: 13 residues. CDR1 and CDR2 from the germline V gene are MNHEY and SVGAGI. Trimming cost V 4 bases and J 1 base, with 7 bases left between them. Here the CDR3 DNA reads TGTGCCAGCAGTTGGGTGGCGAACACTGAAGCTTTCTTT. Translated, it gives CASSWVANTEAFF.

This chain connects TRBV7-3 to TRBJ2-7, with TRBD1 matching 8 bases. The CDR3 has 15 residues. Germline loops: CDR1 SGHTA, CDR2 FQGTGA. V shed 1 base, J shed 4 bases, and the junction held 6 bases outside the gene matches. CDR3 sequence: CASSLRQGRKYEQYF. Here the CDR3 DNA reads TGTGCCAGCAGCTTAAGACAGGGGAGGAAGTACGAGCAGTACTTC.